This section outlines one T cell receptor beta chain sequence together with its context. V lost 2 bases to trimming and J lost 2 bases, with 10 bases between them. There are 14 residues in the CDR3. Germline CDR1 is LGHNT and CDR2 is FRNRAP. This sample is part of a study of blood T cell repertoires in COVID-19. Study context: COVID-19 samples collected from the United States, Italy and Spain covered acute and convalescent phases.

Original handling: Estimation of nucleated cell counts relied on the amplification of reference gene primers. The assay was immunoSEQ multiplex PCR, and TCRdb's table has in-frame clones only and misses some. Clonal size and the V and J genes are those of that table, whereas D and trimming came from the DNA. The sample shows 75,000 to 80,000 clones, around nine tenths of them seen only once. The rearrangement uses TRBV12-5 and TRBJ2-7; D is possibly TRBD1 (6 bases). The sequence derives from a human donor in a cohort sampled during active COVID-19. Specimen: peripheral blood. The CDR3 DNA reads TGTGCTAGTGGTTTGCGGACAGAAACCTACGAGCAGTACTTC. This encodes CASGLRTETYEQYF.